These T cell receptor beta chains were read from a single sample in a study of CD8 T cells in ankylosing spondylitis. One entry per CDR3 protein, called by TCRdb with MiXCR from the 5' RACE reads. The sample consists of around 120,000 distinct CDR3 sequences, nearly 25% of them appearing once. Sequencing input: synovial fluid, either unsorted or a sorted T cell fraction (not recorded which). These receptors were taken from a male donor with ankylosing spondylitis. Each CDR3 is given with its conserved first and last residue. The order of the fields is clone size, D gene, J gene, V gene, CDR3 length, CDR3 protein, CDR3 DNA. The D gene is left open where the match is weak. Some rows mark clone size as missing; the rest say once, few, many or name a class of expanded clone.

abundance: .
d_gene: TRBD2
j_gene: TRBJ2-7
v_gene: TRBV20-1
len: 13
CDR3aa: CSAKGLADYEQYF
CDR3nt: TGCAGTGCTAAGGGACTAGCGGACTACGAGCAGTACTTC

abundance: many
d_gene: .
j_gene: TRBJ1-2
v_gene: TRBV11-2
len: 13
CDR3aa: CASRSTGEYGYTF
CDR3nt: TGTGCCAGCAGATCTACGGGAGAATATGGCTACACCTTC

abundance: few
d_gene: .
j_gene: TRBJ1-6
v_gene: TRBV7-9
len: 13
CDR3aa: CASSREDNSPLHF
CDR3nt: TGTGCCAGCAGCCGTGAGGATAATTCACCCCTCCACTTT

abundance: few
d_gene: .
j_gene: TRBJ1-5
v_gene: TRBV15
len: 16
CDR3aa: CATSPRTVGLGQPQHF
CDR3nt: TGTGCCACCAGCCCACGGACAGTAGGGCTGGGTCAGCCCCAGCATTTT

abundance: few
d_gene: TRBD2
j_gene: TRBJ2-4
v_gene: TRBV4-1
len: 16
CDR3aa: CASSQDPASGRNIQYF
CDR3nt: TGCGCCAGCAGCCAAGATCCCGCCAGCGGGAGAAACATTCAGTACTTC

abundance: few
d_gene: .
j_gene: TRBJ1-4
v_gene: TRBV28
len: 16
CDR3aa: CASSRSQGAANEKLFF
CDR3nt: TGTGCCAGCAGCCGATCGCAAGGGGCTGCTAATGAAAAACTGTTTTTT

abundance: .
d_gene: .
j_gene: TRBJ1-1
v_gene: TRBV19
len: 15
CDR3aa: CASRGTFSPRTEAFF
CDR3nt: TGTGCCAGTAGGGGGACCTTTTCCCCGAGGACTGAAGCTTTCTTT

abundance: .
d_gene: .
j_gene: TRBJ1-3
v_gene: TRBV7-2
len: 15
CDR3aa: CASKEGLSSGNTIYF
CDR3nt: TGTGCCAGCAAGGAAGGCCTTAGCTCTGGAAACACCATATATTTT

abundance: .
d_gene: .
j_gene: TRBJ1-1
v_gene: TRBV29-1
len: 13
CDR3aa: CSVARAREAEAFF
CDR3nt: TGCAGCGTTGCCCGGGCCCGGGAGGCTGAAGCTTTCTTT

abundance: many
d_gene: .
j_gene: TRBJ2-2
v_gene: TRBV12-3/TRBV12-4
len: 11
CDR3aa: CASRFTGELFF
CDR3nt: TGTGCCAGCAGGTTCACCGGGGAGCTGTTTTTT

abundance: .
d_gene: .
j_gene: TRBJ2-3
v_gene: TRBV5-1
len: 15
CDR3aa: CASSLLPVTADTQYF
CDR3nt: TGCGCCAGCAGCTTGCTTCCTGTTACAGCAGATACGCAGTATTTT

abundance: few
d_gene: .
j_gene: TRBJ2-5
v_gene: TRBV20-1
len: 16
CDR3aa: CSARDVQGSLKETQYF
CDR3nt: TGCAGTGCTAGAGATGTCCAGGGTAGCTTGAAAGAGACCCAGTACTTC

abundance: many
d_gene: TRBD2
j_gene: TRBJ2-2
v_gene: TRBV9
len: 18
CDR3aa: CASSVGSGIFEGTGELFF
CDR3nt: TGTGCCAGCAGCGTAGGTAGCGGGATTTTTGAGGGCACCGGGGAGCTGTTTTTT

abundance: few
d_gene: .
j_gene: TRBJ1-1
v_gene: TRBV19
len: 16
CDR3aa: CASTDRTLIDGSEAFF
CDR3nt: TGTGCCAGTACCGACAGGACCCTTATTGATGGGTCTGAAGCTTTCTTT

abundance: .
d_gene: TRBD1
j_gene: TRBJ2-4
v_gene: TRBV10-3
len: 12
CDR3aa: CAIGTGFNIQYF
CDR3nt: TGTGCCATTGGGACAGGGTTTAACATTCAGTACTTC

abundance: few
d_gene: .
j_gene: TRBJ1-2
v_gene: TRBV6-2/TRBV6-3
len: 12
CDR3aa: CASSFGGRGYTF
CDR3nt: TGTGCCAGCTCGTTTGGGGGACGAGGCTACACCTTC

abundance: many
d_gene: .
j_gene: TRBJ2-2
v_gene: TRBV5-1
len: 15
CDR3aa: CASSLVLENTGELFF
CDR3nt: TGCGCCAGCAGCTTGGTTCTAGAGAACACCGGGGAGCTGTTTTTT

abundance: .
d_gene: .
j_gene: TRBJ2-2
v_gene: TRBV7-9
len: 17
CDR3aa: CASSPPGTRGYTGELFF
CDR3nt: TGTGCCAGCAGCCCGCCCGGGACAAGGGGGTACACCGGGGAGCTGTTTTTT

abundance: .
d_gene: .
j_gene: TRBJ2-1
v_gene: TRBV7-7
len: 15
CDR3aa: CASSLSLGGTNEQFF
CDR3nt: TGTGCCAGCAGCTTATCCCTCGGAGGCACCAATGAGCAGTTCTTC

abundance: .
d_gene: TRBD1
j_gene: TRBJ2-2
v_gene: TRBV12-3/TRBV12-4
len: 16
CDR3aa: CASSSGDRRNTGELFF
CDR3nt: TGTGCCAGCAGTTCGGGGGACAGGCGGAACACCGGGGAGCTGTTTTTT

abundance: .
d_gene: .
j_gene: TRBJ2-2
v_gene: TRBV5-6
len: 14
CDR3aa: CASSLTPGAGELFF
CDR3nt: TGTGCCAGCAGCTTGACCCCAGGGGCCGGGGAGCTGTTTTTT

abundance: .
d_gene: .
j_gene: TRBJ1-4
v_gene: TRBV7-9
len: 10
CDR3aa: CATSLKKLFF
CDR3nt: TGTGCCACCTCGCTTAAAAAACTGTTTTTT

abundance: .
d_gene: TRBD1
j_gene: TRBJ2-7
v_gene: TRBV11-2
len: 12
CDR3aa: CASSQTGGEQYF
CDR3nt: TGTGCCAGCAGCCAGACAGGGGGCGAGCAGTACTTC

abundance: few
d_gene: .
j_gene: TRBJ2-3
v_gene: TRBV4-1
len: 14
CDR3aa: CASRKFSPTDTQYF
CDR3nt: TGCGCCAGCAGAAAGTTCTCCCCCACAGATACGCAGTATTTT

abundance: .
d_gene: .
j_gene: TRBJ2-1
v_gene: TRBV12-3/TRBV12-4
len: 14
CDR3aa: CASSSLVTRGEQFF
CDR3nt: TGTGCCAGCAGTTCACTAGTTACTAGGGGTGAGCAGTTCTTC

abundance: .
d_gene: .
j_gene: TRBJ2-3
v_gene: TRBV12-3/TRBV12-4
len: 11
CDR3aa: CASSLVDTQYF
CDR3nt: TGTGCCAGCAGTTTGGTGGATACGCAGTATTTT

abundance: few
d_gene: .
j_gene: TRBJ1-5
v_gene: TRBV12-3/TRBV12-4
len: 15
CDR3aa: CASSLGDIRNQPQHF
CDR3nt: TGTGCCAGCAGTTTAGGGGATATTAGAAATCAGCCCCAGCATTTT

abundance: .
d_gene: .
j_gene: TRBJ2-7
v_gene: TRBV30
len: 13
CDR3aa: CSARKGVSYEQYF
CDR3nt: TGTTCTGCCCGGAAGGGGGTCTCCTACGAGCAGTACTTC

abundance: .
d_gene: TRBD1
j_gene: TRBJ1-5
v_gene: TRBV20-1
len: 14
CDR3aa: CSARIQGAGQPQHF
CDR3nt: TGCAGTGCTAGGATACAGGGGGCCGGGCAGCCCCAGCATTTT

abundance: few
d_gene: .
j_gene: TRBJ2-5
v_gene: TRBV11-2
len: 18
CDR3aa: CASSLGRPGRAYQETQYF
CDR3nt: TGTGCCAGCAGCTTAGGTCGCCCTGGCAGGGCCTACCAAGAGACCCAGTACTTC

abundance: .
d_gene: TRBD1
j_gene: TRBJ2-7
v_gene: TRBV5-6
len: 15
CDR3aa: CASSSGQFFSYEQYF
CDR3nt: TGTGCCAGCAGCTCGGGACAGTTCTTTTCCTACGAGCAGTACTTC

abundance: .
d_gene: TRBD2
j_gene: TRBJ2-3
v_gene: TRBV3-1
len: 18
CDR3aa: CASSQGWTSAVPTDTQYF
CDR3nt: TGTGCCAGCAGCCAAGGGTGGACTAGCGCTGTCCCCACAGATACGCAGTATTTT

abundance: .
d_gene: .
j_gene: TRBJ1-4
v_gene: TRBV6-1
len: 14
CDR3aa: CASSEVEGNEKLFF
CDR3nt: TGTGCCAGCAGTGAAGTCGAGGGAAATGAAAAACTGTTTTTT

abundance: .
d_gene: TRBD1
j_gene: TRBJ1-3
v_gene: TRBV20-1
len: 19
CDR3aa: CSARDGQGGLLGAGNTIYF
CDR3nt: TGCAGTGCTAGGGATGGACAGGGTGGACTACTAGGGGCTGGAAACACCATATATTTT

abundance: once
d_gene: TRBD1
j_gene: TRBJ1-5
v_gene: TRBV2
len: 15
CDR3aa: CASSEDRGSDQPQHF
CDR3nt: TGTGCCAGCAGTGAAGACAGGGGATCGGATCAGCCCCAGCATTTT

abundance: once
d_gene: TRBD2
j_gene: TRBJ2-1
v_gene: TRBV19
len: 15
CDR3aa: CASSSGLADKGEQFF
CDR3nt: TGTGCCAGTAGCTCCGGACTAGCGGACAAGGGTGAGCAGTTCTTC

abundance: .
d_gene: .
j_gene: TRBJ2-2
v_gene: TRBV12-3/TRBV12-4
len: 13
CDR3aa: CASSPSLSGELFF
CDR3nt: TGTGCCAGCAGTCCCTCTCTCTCCGGGGAGCTGTTTTTT

abundance: .
d_gene: .
j_gene: TRBJ1-1
v_gene: TRBV7-2
len: 12
CDR3aa: CASSFLWAEAFF
CDR3nt: TGTGCCAGCAGCTTTCTATGGGCTGAAGCTTTCTTT

abundance: .
d_gene: .
j_gene: TRBJ2-3
v_gene: TRBV7-2
len: 12
CDR3aa: CATWDSTDTQYF
CDR3nt: TGTGCCACCTGGGACTCCACAGATACGCAGTATTTT

abundance: few
d_gene: TRBD1
j_gene: TRBJ1-1
v_gene: TRBV6-1
len: 15
CDR3aa: CASRTTGFGGTEAFF
CDR3nt: TGTGCCAGCAGAACGACAGGGTTTGGGGGCACTGAAGCTTTCTTT

abundance: few
d_gene: .
j_gene: TRBJ1-1
v_gene: TRBV25-1
len: 13
CDR3aa: CASSERGGARAFF
CDR3nt: TGTGCCAGCAGTGAACGGGGGGGGGCGAGGGCTTTCTTT

abundance: many
d_gene: .
j_gene: TRBJ2-3
v_gene: TRBV20-1
len: 12
CDR3aa: CSASGDTDTQYF
CDR3nt: TGCAGTGCTAGTGGGGACACAGATACGCAGTATTTT